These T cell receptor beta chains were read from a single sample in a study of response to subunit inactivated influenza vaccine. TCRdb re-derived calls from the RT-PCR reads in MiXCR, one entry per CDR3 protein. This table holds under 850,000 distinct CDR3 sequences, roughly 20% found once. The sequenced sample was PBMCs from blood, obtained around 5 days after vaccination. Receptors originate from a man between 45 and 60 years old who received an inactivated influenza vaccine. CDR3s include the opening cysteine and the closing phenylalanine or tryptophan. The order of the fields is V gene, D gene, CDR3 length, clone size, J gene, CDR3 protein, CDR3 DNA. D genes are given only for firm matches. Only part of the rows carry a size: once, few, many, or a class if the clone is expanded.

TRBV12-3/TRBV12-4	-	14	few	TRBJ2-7	CASSLRAGGSEQYF	TGTGCCAGCAGTTTAAGGGCCGGGGGCTCCGAGCAGTACTTC
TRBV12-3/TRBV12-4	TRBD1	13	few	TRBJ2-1	CASAWDRANEQFF	TGTGCCAGCGCCTGGGACAGGGCAAATGAGCAGTTCTTC
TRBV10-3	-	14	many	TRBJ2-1	CAISDRGKLNEQFF	TGTGCCATCAGTGACAGGGGAAAATTGAATGAGCAGTTCTTC
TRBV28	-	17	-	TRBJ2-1	CASTPDRGAKAHNEQFF	TGTGCCAGCACCCCAGACCGTGGGGCCAAGGCCCACAATGAGCAGTTCTTC
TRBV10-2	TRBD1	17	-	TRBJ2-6	CASSGGQGVGGANVLTF	TGCGCCAGCAGTGGGGGACAGGGGGTCGGTGGGGCCAACGTCCTGACTTTC
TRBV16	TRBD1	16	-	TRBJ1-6	CASSQSSGTAYSPLHF	TGTGCCAGCAGCCAATCATCCGGGACAGCTTATTCACCCCTCCACTTT
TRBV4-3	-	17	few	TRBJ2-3	CASSLSYRQGPTDTQYF	TGCGCCAGCAGCCTATCGTACAGGCAGGGCCCCACAGATACGCAGTATTTT
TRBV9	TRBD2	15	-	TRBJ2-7	CASSVGGDASYEQYF	TGTGCCAGCAGCGTTGGGGGGGACGCCTCCTACGAGCAGTACTTC
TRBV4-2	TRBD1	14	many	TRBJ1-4	CASSRGQENEKLFF	TGTGCCAGCAGCCGGGGACAGGAAAATGAAAAACTGTTTTTT
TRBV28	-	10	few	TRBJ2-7	CASSHGEQYF	TGTGCCAGCAGTCACGGCGAGCAGTACTTC
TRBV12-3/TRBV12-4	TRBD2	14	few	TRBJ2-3	CASSWAGGPDTQYF	TGTGCCAGCAGCTGGGCGGGGGGGCCAGATACGCAGTATTTT
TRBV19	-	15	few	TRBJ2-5	CASRDLTAYQETQYF	TGTGCCAGCAGGGATTTAACCGCGTACCAAGAGACCCAGTACTTC
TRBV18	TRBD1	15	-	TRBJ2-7	CASSPPGQARYEQYF	TGTGCCAGCTCACCACCGGGACAGGCTCGCTACGAGCAGTACTTC
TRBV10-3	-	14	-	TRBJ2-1	CAISTAGLNNEQFF	TGTGCCATCAGTACAGCGGGCCTAAACAATGAGCAGTTCTTC
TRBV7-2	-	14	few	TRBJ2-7	CASSLVGSYYEQYF	TGTGCCAGCAGCTTAGTGGGCAGTTATTACGAGCAGTACTTC
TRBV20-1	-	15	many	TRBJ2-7	CSAEGWGGVLDEQYF	TGCAGTGCTGAGGGATGGGGGGGCGTATTAGACGAGCAGTACTTC